This TCR beta chain was recovered during a study of CD8+CD57+ T cells in acquired aplastic anemia. Study background: DNA per sorted CD4+ or CD8+ sample ranged about 0.18 to 30 ug, averaging 3.2 ug. In CD4+ cells, healthy donors produced an average of approximately 11 million reads. Broader study findings: Sharing between patients and controls was observed for twenty-nine CD8+ CDR3 sequences.

A remark on this clonotype: As yet, its antigen is unknown.

Using genomic DNA as the template, TCR beta VDJ and CDR3 profiling was carried out. TCRdb re-derived calls from the reads in MiXCR, one entry per CDR3 protein. The table shows hundreds of thousands of distinct CDR3 sequences, with 55% to 75% occurring only once. This sequence was found in a human donor in good health, serving as a control. Material: sorted CD4+, CD8+, or CD8+CD57+ T cells (not recorded which) from PBMCs.

DNA for the CDR3: TGTGCCAGCAGCTTAGGGGCTAGCGGGGGTCCTTACGAGCAGTACTTC. It specifies CASSLGASGGPYEQYF. The chain has TRBV7-6 and TRBJ2-7, with 10 bases fitting TRBD2. The CDR3 runs 16 residues. The V and J ends lost 1 base and 4 bases, in that order; junction bases with no gene match: 7. Germline V gene lookup returns CDR1 SGHVS and CDR2 FNYEAQ.